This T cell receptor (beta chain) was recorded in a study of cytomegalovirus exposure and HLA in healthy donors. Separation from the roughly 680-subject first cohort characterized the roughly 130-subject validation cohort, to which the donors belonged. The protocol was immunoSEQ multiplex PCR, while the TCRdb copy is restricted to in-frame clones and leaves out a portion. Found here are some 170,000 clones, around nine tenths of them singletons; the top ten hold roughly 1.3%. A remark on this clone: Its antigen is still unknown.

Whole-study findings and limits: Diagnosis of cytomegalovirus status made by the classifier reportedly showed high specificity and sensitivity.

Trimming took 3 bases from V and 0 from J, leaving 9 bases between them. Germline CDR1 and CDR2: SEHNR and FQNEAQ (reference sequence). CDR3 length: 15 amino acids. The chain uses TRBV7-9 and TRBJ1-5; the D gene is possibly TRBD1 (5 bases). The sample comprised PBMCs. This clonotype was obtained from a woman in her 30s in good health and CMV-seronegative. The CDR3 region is CASSFDRNSNQPQHF. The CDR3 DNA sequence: TGTGCCAGCAGCTTCGACAGAAATAGCAATCAGCCCCAGCATTTT.